The clone carrying this T cell receptor (beta chain) was observed a few times. Its specificity is not known. This record comes from a study of cytomegalovirus exposure and HLA in healthy donors. The overall study: Later analysis reported that the approximately 110 validation repertoires shared the platform of the approximately 670 first-cohort repertoires.

Only in-frame clones appear in the TCRdb table, and some are missing; sequencing was by immunoSEQ multiplex PCR. Among some 170,000 clones, about nine tenths were seen once, and the ten largest hold roughly 2.6%. Findings of the study overall: There were three CMV-associated chains whose specificity for CMV antigens was confirmed in vitro. It was 150 to 200 TCR beta chains that were listed as cytomegalovirus-associated.

V lost 1 base and J lost 3; bases outside the gene matches: 4. The germline V gene has CDR1 SGHDN and CDR2 FVKESK. The CDR3 extends over 16 amino acids. The gene calls are TRBV14 and TRBJ2-7; 12 bases line up with TRBD2. The material sequenced was PBMCs. The origin of this receptor is a man between 18 and 35 years old in good health and CMV-seropositive. CDR3 DNA: TGTGCCAGCAGCCAAGCTACTAGCGGGAGGATCTACGAGCAGTACTTC. Its protein is CASSQATSGRIYEQYF.